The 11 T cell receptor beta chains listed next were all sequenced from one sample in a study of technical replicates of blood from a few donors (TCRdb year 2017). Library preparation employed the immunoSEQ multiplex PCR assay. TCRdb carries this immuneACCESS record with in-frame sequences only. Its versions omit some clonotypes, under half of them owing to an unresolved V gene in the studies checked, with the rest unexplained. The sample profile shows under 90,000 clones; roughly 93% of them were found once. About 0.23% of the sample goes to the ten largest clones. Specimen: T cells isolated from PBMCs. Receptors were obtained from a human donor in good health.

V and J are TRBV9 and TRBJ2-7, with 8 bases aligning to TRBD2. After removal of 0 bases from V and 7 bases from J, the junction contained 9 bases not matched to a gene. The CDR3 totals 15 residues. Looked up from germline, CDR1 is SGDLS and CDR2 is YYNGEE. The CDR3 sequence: CASSVAPGGLEEQYF. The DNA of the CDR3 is TGTGCCAGCAGCGTAGCCCCGGGGGGGCTAGAGGAGCAGTACTTC.

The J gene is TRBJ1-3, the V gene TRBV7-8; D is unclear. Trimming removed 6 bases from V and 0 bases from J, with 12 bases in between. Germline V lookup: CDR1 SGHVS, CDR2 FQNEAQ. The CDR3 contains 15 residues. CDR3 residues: CASRHTSSSGNTIYF. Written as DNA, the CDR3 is TGTGCCAGCAGACACACCTCTAGCTCTGGAAACACCATATATTTT.

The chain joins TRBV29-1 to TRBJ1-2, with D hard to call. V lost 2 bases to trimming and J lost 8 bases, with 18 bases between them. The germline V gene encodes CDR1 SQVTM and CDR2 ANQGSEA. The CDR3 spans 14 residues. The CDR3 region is CSVEPGLRAVGYTF. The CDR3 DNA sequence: TGCAGCGTTGAACCCGGGTTACGTGCGGTGGGCTACACCTTC.

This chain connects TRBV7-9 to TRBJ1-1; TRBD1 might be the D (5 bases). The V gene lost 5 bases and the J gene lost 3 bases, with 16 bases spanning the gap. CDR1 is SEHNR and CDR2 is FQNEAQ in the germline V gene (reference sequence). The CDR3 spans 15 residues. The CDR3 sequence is CASSPGGGRDTEAFF. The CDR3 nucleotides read TGTGCCAGCAGCCCGGGGGGGGGACGGGACACTGAAGCTTTCTTT.

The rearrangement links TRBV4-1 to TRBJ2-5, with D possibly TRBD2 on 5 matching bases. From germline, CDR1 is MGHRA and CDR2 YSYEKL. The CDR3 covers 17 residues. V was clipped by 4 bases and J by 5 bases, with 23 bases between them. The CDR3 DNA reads TGCGCCAGCAGCCCTAGCCCCTTGCGAGGAACTTGGGAGACCCAGTACTTC. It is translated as CASSPSPLRGTWETQYF.

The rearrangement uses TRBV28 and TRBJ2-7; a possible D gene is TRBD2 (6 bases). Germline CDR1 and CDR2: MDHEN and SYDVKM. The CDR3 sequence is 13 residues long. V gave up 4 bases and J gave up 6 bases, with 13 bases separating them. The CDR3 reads CASSSGSYPEQYF. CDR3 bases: TGTGCCAGCAGTTCCGGGAGCTACCCCGAGCAGTACTTC.

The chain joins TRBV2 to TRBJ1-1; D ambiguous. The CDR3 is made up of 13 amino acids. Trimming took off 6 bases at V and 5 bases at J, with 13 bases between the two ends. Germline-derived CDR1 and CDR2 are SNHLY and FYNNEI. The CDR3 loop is CASRGHFLTEAFF. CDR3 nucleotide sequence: TGTGCCAGCAGGGGCCACTTCTTGACTGAAGCTTTCTTT.

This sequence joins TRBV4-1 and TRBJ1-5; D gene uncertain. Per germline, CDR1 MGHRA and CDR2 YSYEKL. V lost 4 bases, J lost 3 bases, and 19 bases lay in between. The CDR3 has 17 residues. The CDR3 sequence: CASSPPMGGTYNQPQHF. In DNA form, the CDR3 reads TGCGCCAGCAGCCCCCCCATGGGAGGTACATACAATCAGCCCCAGCATTTT.

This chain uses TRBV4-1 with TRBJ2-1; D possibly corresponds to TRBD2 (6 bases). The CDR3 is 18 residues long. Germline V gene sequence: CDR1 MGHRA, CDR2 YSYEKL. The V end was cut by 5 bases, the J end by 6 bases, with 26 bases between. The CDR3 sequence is CASSKRGVENSGGNEQFF. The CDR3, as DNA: TGCGCCAGCAGCAAACGCGGGGTAGAAAACTCCGGAGGCAATGAGCAGTTCTTC.

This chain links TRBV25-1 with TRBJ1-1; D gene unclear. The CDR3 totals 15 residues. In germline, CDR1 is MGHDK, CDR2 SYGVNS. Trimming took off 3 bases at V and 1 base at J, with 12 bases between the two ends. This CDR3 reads CASSEASGPNTEAFF. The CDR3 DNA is TGTGCCAGCAGTGAGGCCAGCGGACCGAACACTGAAGCTTTCTTT.

The CDR3 DNA reads as TGTGCCAGCAGCTTAGGACAGGGGGGATCCGGGATCTATGGCTACACCTTC. Its translation is CASSLGQGGSGIYGYTF. V and J are TRBV7-8 and TRBJ1-2, with 9 nucleotides matching TRBD1. The CDR3 loop spans 17 amino acids. Losses at the gene ends were 1 base for V and 4 bases for J; bases not matched to a gene: 10. Germline loops: CDR1 SGHVS, CDR2 FQNEAQ.